A selection of T cell receptor beta chains follows, all from one sample in a study of lymphopenia after photon versus proton radiotherapy. This table comes from immunoSEQ multiplex PCR, and its TCRdb copy is limited to in-frame clones, with some not included. This sample carries around 35,000 clones, approximately 87% of them seen once, and the ten largest clones take under 3.5%. Sample: peripheral blood, taken from a patient treated with photon-based radiotherapy. The receptors stem from a man in his fifties or sixties with gastric cancer. Each CDR3 is given with its conserved first and last residue. A D gene is named only where the DNA matches it firmly. Clone size, where shown, is once, few, many, or a class for clones that have expanded.

CDR3nt: TGTGCCAGCAGGCTAATGGACAGGGCGCTCCCAGATACGCAGTATTTT; CDR3aa: CASRLMDRALPDTQYF; j_gene: TRBJ2-3; d_gene: TRBD1; v_gene: TRBV28; abundance: -
CDR3nt: TGTGCCAGCAGCCCCGGGACAGGGAACACCGGGGAGCTGTTTTTT; CDR3aa: CASSPGTGNTGELFF; j_gene: TRBJ2-2; d_gene: TRBD1; v_gene: TRBV11-3; abundance: once
CDR3nt: TGTGCCAGCAGCCAGGGGCCCACAGATACGCAGTATTTT; CDR3aa: CASSQGPTDTQYF; j_gene: TRBJ2-3; d_gene: -; v_gene: TRBV11-2; abundance: -
CDR3nt: TGTGCCAGCGGGTGGGGAAAAAACATTCAGTACTTC; CDR3aa: CASGWGKNIQYF; j_gene: TRBJ2-4; d_gene: -; v_gene: TRBV6-5; abundance: once
CDR3nt: TGTGCCAGCTCACCGTCTAGCGGGAGAAGTTATGAGCAGTTCTTC; CDR3aa: CASSPSSGRSYEQFF; j_gene: TRBJ2-1; d_gene: TRBD2; v_gene: TRBV18; abundance: few
CDR3nt: TGTGCCAGCAGCTTGTTCTCACCCCTCCACTTT; CDR3aa: CASSLFSPLHF; j_gene: TRBJ1-6; d_gene: -; v_gene: TRBV5-8; abundance: -
CDR3nt: TGTGCTAGTGGGTATTCTCGCAATGAGCAGTTCTTC; CDR3aa: CASGYSRNEQFF; j_gene: TRBJ2-1; d_gene: -; v_gene: TRBV12-5; abundance: -
CDR3nt: TGTGCCAGCAGCTTTTCAGGGATCCCTGAAGCTTTCTTT; CDR3aa: CASSFSGIPEAFF; j_gene: TRBJ1-1; d_gene: -; v_gene: TRBV7-8; abundance: -
CDR3nt: TGTGCCAGCTCATTCAGGGGGACCCACAATGAGCAGTTCTTC; CDR3aa: CASSFRGTHNEQFF; j_gene: TRBJ2-1; d_gene: TRBD1; v_gene: TRBV5-4; abundance: -
CDR3nt: TGTGCCAGTGGCACCGGGACAGAAGCTTTCTTT; CDR3aa: CASGTGTEAFF; j_gene: TRBJ1-1; d_gene: -; v_gene: TRBV19; abundance: once
CDR3nt: TGCGCCAGCAGCCAGGAGGGAGGGCTAGCCAAAAACATTCAGTACTTC; CDR3aa: CASSQEGGLAKNIQYF; j_gene: TRBJ2-4; d_gene: TRBD2; v_gene: TRBV4-3; abundance: -
CDR3nt: TGTGCCAGCAGTTACTCGAGTACAGGGTCAGGCGAAGAAGCTTTCTTT; CDR3aa: CASSYSSTGSGEEAFF; j_gene: TRBJ1-1; d_gene: -; v_gene: TRBV6-5; abundance: -
CDR3nt: TGTGCCAGCAGCTTAGATCCCAGGGCTGGAAACACCATATATTTT; CDR3aa: CASSLDPRAGNTIYF; j_gene: TRBJ1-3; d_gene: -; v_gene: TRBV11-2; abundance: -
CDR3nt: TGTGCCAGCAGCCCCTATAGCGGGAACTCCTACAATGAGCAGTTCTTC; CDR3aa: CASSPYSGNSYNEQFF; j_gene: TRBJ2-1; d_gene: TRBD2; v_gene: TRBV14; abundance: -
CDR3nt: TGTGCCAGCAGCCCCGGGACAGAGAACACCGGGGAGCTGTTTTTT; CDR3aa: CASSPGTENTGELFF; j_gene: TRBJ2-2; d_gene: TRBD1; v_gene: TRBV28; abundance: -
CDR3nt: TGCGCCAGCAGCCCATACACAGATACGCAGTATTTT; CDR3aa: CASSPYTDTQYF; j_gene: TRBJ2-3; d_gene: -; v_gene: TRBV5-1; abundance: -
CDR3nt: TGTGCCAGCGGATGGACAGGCGACGAGCAGTACTTC; CDR3aa: CASGWTGDEQYF; j_gene: TRBJ2-7; d_gene: TRBD1; v_gene: TRBV25-1; abundance: -
CDR3nt: TGTGCCAGCAGCTCCCAGGGGGCCACCGGGGAGCTGTTTTTT; CDR3aa: CASSSQGATGELFF; j_gene: TRBJ2-2; d_gene: TRBD1; v_gene: TRBV5-4; abundance: once
CDR3nt: TGTGCCAGTAGTTTCGGACAGGGGGCGGGAGATACGCAGTATTTT; CDR3aa: CASSFGQGAGDTQYF; j_gene: TRBJ2-3; d_gene: TRBD1; v_gene: TRBV19; abundance: -
CDR3nt: TGTGCCAGCAGTGAATCGGCGGGGAGCTTCACAGATACGCAGTATTTT; CDR3aa: CASSESAGSFTDTQYF; j_gene: TRBJ2-3; d_gene: -; v_gene: TRBV6-1; abundance: -
CDR3nt: TGTGCCAGCAGCCAAGACAGGGGGATCTACGAGCAGTACTTC; CDR3aa: CASSQDRGIYEQYF; j_gene: TRBJ2-7; d_gene: TRBD1; v_gene: TRBV11-2; abundance: -
CDR3nt: TGTGCCAGCTCACCCCCTGGGACTAGAGAGAATGAGCAGTTCTTC; CDR3aa: CASSPPGTRENEQFF; j_gene: TRBJ2-1; d_gene: TRBD2; v_gene: TRBV18; abundance: -
CDR3nt: TGTGCTAGTGGTTTGGTACTCCCGGGACAGGGCCTTTTCTCTGGAAACACCATATATTTT; CDR3aa: CASGLVLPGQGLFSGNTIYF; j_gene: TRBJ1-3; d_gene: TRBD1; v_gene: TRBV12-5; abundance: -
CDR3nt: TGCAGCGCCGGGACTAGCGGATACAATGAGCAGTTCTTC; CDR3aa: CSAGTSGYNEQFF; j_gene: TRBJ2-1; d_gene: TRBD2; v_gene: TRBV29-1; abundance: -
CDR3nt: TGTGCCAGCAGCGCTACTAGCGGGAGGGGGAATGAGCAGTTCTTC; CDR3aa: CASSATSGRGNEQFF; j_gene: TRBJ2-1; d_gene: TRBD2; v_gene: TRBV6-4; abundance: -
CDR3nt: TGTGCCACCGAAAAAGGACTAGCCGGGGATACGCAGTATTTT; CDR3aa: CATEKGLAGDTQYF; j_gene: TRBJ2-3; d_gene: TRBD2; v_gene: TRBV10-3; abundance: -
CDR3nt: TGTGCCAGCAGCTCCGCCCGAGGCGGGATCCCCTACAATGAGCAGTTCTTC; CDR3aa: CASSSARGGIPYNEQFF; j_gene: TRBJ2-1; d_gene: -; v_gene: TRBV11-2; abundance: -
CDR3nt: TGTGCCAGCAGCTTAGGTTTGGGGGATAATGAAAAACTGTTTTTT; CDR3aa: CASSLGLGDNEKLFF; j_gene: TRBJ1-4; d_gene: -; v_gene: TRBV7-9; abundance: -
CDR3nt: TGTGCCAGCAGCCAATCCCAGCGGTCGATTCCCATCTTC; CDR3aa: CASSQSQRSIPIF; j_gene: TRBJ2-7; d_gene: -; v_gene: TRBV16; abundance: -
CDR3nt: TGTGCCAGCAGTCCATCGGACTACGAGCAGTACTTC; CDR3aa: CASSPSDYEQYF; j_gene: TRBJ2-7; d_gene: -; v_gene: TRBV27; abundance: -
CDR3nt: TGTGCCAGCAGTGTAAGGAGCGGAAACTACAATGAGCAGTTCTTC; CDR3aa: CASSVRSGNYNEQFF; j_gene: TRBJ2-1; d_gene: -; v_gene: TRBV2; abundance: -
CDR3nt: TGCAGCGTTGAAGTAAGAGCGGGAGTCAACAATGAGCAGTTCTTC; CDR3aa: CSVEVRAGVNNEQFF; j_gene: TRBJ2-1; d_gene: TRBD2; v_gene: TRBV29-1; abundance: -
CDR3nt: TGTGCCAGTAGCAATGGTAGGACTGGAAACACCATATATTTT; CDR3aa: CASSNGRTGNTIYF; j_gene: TRBJ1-3; d_gene: -; v_gene: TRBV19; abundance: -
CDR3nt: TGTGCCATCAGTGAATGGGGAGGTGGAAACACCATATATTTT; CDR3aa: CAISEWGGGNTIYF; j_gene: TRBJ1-3; d_gene: -; v_gene: TRBV10-3; abundance: -
CDR3nt: TGTGCCACCAGCAGAGACAATCAGCCCCAGCATTTT; CDR3aa: CATSRDNQPQHF; j_gene: TRBJ1-5; d_gene: -; v_gene: TRBV15; abundance: few
CDR3nt: TGTGCCTGGAGTGTAAAGGGGGTGGGTGGCTACACCTTC; CDR3aa: CAWSVKGVGGYTF; j_gene: TRBJ1-2; d_gene: -; v_gene: TRBV30; abundance: -
CDR3nt: TGTGCCAGCAGTTACTCGGGGGGGGGAGATACGCAGTATTTT; CDR3aa: CASSYSGGGDTQYF; j_gene: TRBJ2-3; d_gene: TRBD2; v_gene: TRBV6-6; abundance: -
CDR3nt: TGTGCCAGCAGCCAAGAACTTTTTAACCCAACGAGAGGCTACACCTTC; CDR3aa: CASSQELFNPTRGYTF; j_gene: TRBJ1-2; d_gene: -; v_gene: TRBV4-2; abundance: -
CDR3nt: TGTGCCAGCAGCCAAGACGGCAAGGGTATGAACACTGAAGCTTTCTTT; CDR3aa: CASSQDGKGMNTEAFF; j_gene: TRBJ1-1; d_gene: -; v_gene: TRBV4-2; abundance: -
CDR3nt: TGCGCCAGCAGCCAAGAGAGGACTAGCGGGAACACCGGGGAGCTGTTTTTT; CDR3aa: CASSQERTSGNTGELFF; j_gene: TRBJ2-2; d_gene: TRBD2; v_gene: TRBV4-1; abundance: -